This TCR beta chain was identified during a study of response to subunit inactivated influenza vaccine. Overall study findings and caveats: Authors proposed each seasonal influenza vaccination draws in few new T cells.

TCRdb passed the RT-PCR reads through MiXCR, listing each CDR3 protein once. The table lists around 490,000 distinct CDR3 sequences, 6.5% to 8% of them singletons. On this clonotype itself: Antigen: not known.

CDR3 length: 13 residues. Trimming stripped 6 bases from V and 6 bases from J, with 15 bases between. Germline-derived CDR1 and CDR2 are MNHEY and SMNVEV (reference sequence). The starting material was PBMCs from blood, obtained roughly 24 months after vaccination. The sequence was collected from a man between 50 and 69 years old who received an inactivated influenza vaccine. The V call is TRBV27, the J call TRBJ2-7; D not resolved. The CDR3 DNA follows: TGTGCCAGCAGCTCCTTCATATCGGGCGAGCAGTACTTC. It yields the protein CASSSFISGEQYF.